This note documents a single T cell receptor (beta chain) sequence. Antigen specificity is unknown. The CDR3 length is 13 residues. Germline values: CDR1 SGHNT, CDR2 YYREEE (reference sequence). Deletions cut 5 bases from V and 8 bases from J, with 16 bases between. The protocol was immunoSEQ multiplex PCR, while the TCRdb copy is restricted to in-frame clones and leaves out a portion. Of some 27,000 clones listed, 75% to 80% are singletons. Time point given: week 5, during vaccination. All doses held 300 ug of mutant IDH1 20-mer peptide, with topical imiquimod. This record comes from a study of a mutant IDH1 vaccine in newly diagnosed glioma. Study summary: Patients began vaccination 4-6 weeks after radiotherapy alone, or with temozolomide cycles. Mean patient age was about 40 years; 62.5% were male and about 40% female. Antecedent treatment encompassed radiotherapy, temozolomide, or their combination; the majority received both. Regarding the study as a whole: Patients mounted vaccine-induced immune responses in 90% to 95% of cases.

This clonotype originated in a man aged 40-49 years with glioma. The chain employs TRBV5-4 and TRBJ1-2; D is uncertain. Here the sequenced sample was PBMCs, taken from a glioma patient whose treatment included an IDH1 peptide vaccine. Here the CDR3 DNA reads TGTGCCAGCAGACGGGATTTTGAGCGGGGCTACACCTTC. Its protein product is CASRRDFERGYTF.